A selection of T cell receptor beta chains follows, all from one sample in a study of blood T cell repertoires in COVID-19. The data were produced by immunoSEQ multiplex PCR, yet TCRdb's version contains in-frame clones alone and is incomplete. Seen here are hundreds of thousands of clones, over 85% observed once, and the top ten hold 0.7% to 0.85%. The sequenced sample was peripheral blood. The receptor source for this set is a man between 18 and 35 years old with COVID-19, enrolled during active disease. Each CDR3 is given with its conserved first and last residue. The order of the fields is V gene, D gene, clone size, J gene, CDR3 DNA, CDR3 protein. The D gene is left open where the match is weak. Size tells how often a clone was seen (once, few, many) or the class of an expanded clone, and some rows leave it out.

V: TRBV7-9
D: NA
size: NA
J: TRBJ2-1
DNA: TGTGCCAGCAGCCCGGGAGCCGGTCGGAACAATGAGCAGTTCTTC
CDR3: CASSPGAGRNNEQFF

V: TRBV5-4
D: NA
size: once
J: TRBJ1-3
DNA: TGTGCCAGCAGCCGAATAGGGACTGGCTCTGGAAACACCATATATTTT
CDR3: CASSRIGTGSGNTIYF

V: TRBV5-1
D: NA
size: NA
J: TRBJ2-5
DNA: TGCGCCAGCAGCTTGCGCCAGGGAAGAGAGACCCAGTACTTC
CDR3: CASSLRQGRETQYF

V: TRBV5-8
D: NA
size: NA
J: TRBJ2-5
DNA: TGTGCCAGCAGCTGGCCCCAAGAGACCCAGTACTTC
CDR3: CASSWPQETQYF

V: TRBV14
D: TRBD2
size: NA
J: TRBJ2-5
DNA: TGTGCCAGCAGCCAAGATGGGCGGGGGGGCCGAGAGACCCAGTACTTC
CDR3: CASSQDGRGGRETQYF

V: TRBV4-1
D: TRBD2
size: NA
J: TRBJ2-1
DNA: TGCGCCAGCAGCCAGGGTACTAGCGGGAGGGCAGGTGAGCAGTTCTTC
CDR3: CASSQGTSGRAGEQFF

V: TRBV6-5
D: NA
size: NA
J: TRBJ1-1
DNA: TGTGCCAGCAATAAGAGACAGACCAACACTGAAGCTTTCTTT
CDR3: CASNKRQTNTEAFF

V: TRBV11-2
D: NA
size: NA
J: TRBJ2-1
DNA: TGTGCCAGCAGGATTGGAGAGAGCTCCTACAATGAGCAGTTCTTC
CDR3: CASRIGESSYNEQFF

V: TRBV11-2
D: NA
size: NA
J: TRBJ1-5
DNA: TGTGCCAGCAGCTTAGGGACCCAGGGGCTGGGTCAGCCCCAGCATTTT
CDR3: CASSLGTQGLGQPQHF

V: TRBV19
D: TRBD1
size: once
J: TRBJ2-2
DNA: TGTGCCAGTAGACAGGGGGTCGGGGAGCTGTTTTTT
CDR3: CASRQGVGELFF

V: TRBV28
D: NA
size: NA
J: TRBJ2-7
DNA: TGTGCCAGCAGCCCCTCTTTGAGCTCCTACGAGCAGTACTTC
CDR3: CASSPSLSSYEQYF

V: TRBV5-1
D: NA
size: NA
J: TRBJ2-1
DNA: TGCGCCAGCAGCTGGACGGCTTCGGAGCGGTACAATGAGCAGTTCTTC
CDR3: CASSWTASERYNEQFF

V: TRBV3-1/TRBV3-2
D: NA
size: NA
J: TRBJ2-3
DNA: TGTGCCAGCAGCCGGGGGTTGGGGGGAGATACGCAGTATTTT
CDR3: CASSRGLGGDTQYF

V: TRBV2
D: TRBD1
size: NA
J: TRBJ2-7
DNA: TGTGCCAGCGAGGGGGTGGGGACAGACTCCTACGAGCAGTACTTC
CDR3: CASEGVGTDSYEQYF

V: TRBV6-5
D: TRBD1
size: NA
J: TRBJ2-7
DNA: TGTGCCAGCTCTACAGGGGCTTACTCCTACGAGCAGTACTTC
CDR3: CASSTGAYSYEQYF

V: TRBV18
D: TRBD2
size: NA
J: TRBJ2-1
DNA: TGTGCCAGCTCACCACTAAACGCTGGGACTAGCGGGAGCTCCTACAATGAGCAGTTCTTC
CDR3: CASSPLNAGTSGSSYNEQFF

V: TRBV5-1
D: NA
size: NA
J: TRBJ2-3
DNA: TGCGCCAGCAGCTTGGATGGCGGGGGCGGGGTAGATACGCAGTATTTT
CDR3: CASSLDGGGGVDTQYF

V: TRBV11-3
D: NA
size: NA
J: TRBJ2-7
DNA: TGTGCCAGCAGCCGAACCCTAATGGGCTCATACGAGCAGTACTTC
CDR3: CASSRTLMGSYEQYF

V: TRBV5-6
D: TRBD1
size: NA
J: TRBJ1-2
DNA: TGTGCCAGCAGCTTTATGGGACAGCTTCGAGCTAACTATGGCTACACCTTC
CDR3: CASSFMGQLRANYGYTF

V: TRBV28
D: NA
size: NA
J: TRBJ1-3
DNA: TGTGCCAGCGCAGAAGGGGGCTCTGGAAACACCATATATTTT
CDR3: CASAEGGSGNTIYF

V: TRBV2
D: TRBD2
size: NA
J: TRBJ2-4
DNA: TGTGCCACCTTAGCGGGAGATGGAAACATTCAGTACTTC
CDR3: CATLAGDGNIQYF

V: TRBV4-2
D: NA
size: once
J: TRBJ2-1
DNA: TGTGCCAGCAGCCCTACGGGGGGCGGGTATGAGCAGTTCTTC
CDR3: CASSPTGGGYEQFF

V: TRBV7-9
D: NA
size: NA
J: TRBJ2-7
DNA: TGTGCCAGCAGCCCCAGACAGACCCCCTACGAGCAGTACTTC
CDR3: CASSPRQTPYEQYF

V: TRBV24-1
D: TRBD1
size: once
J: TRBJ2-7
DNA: TGTGCCACCAGTGAACGTGACAGGGACGAGCAGTACTTC
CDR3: CATSERDRDEQYF

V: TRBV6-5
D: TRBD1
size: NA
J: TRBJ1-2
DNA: TGTGCCAGCAGTCCCGGGACAGTGAACTATGGCTACACCTTC
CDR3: CASSPGTVNYGYTF

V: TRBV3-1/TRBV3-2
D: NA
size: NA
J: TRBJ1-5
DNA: TGTGCCAGCAGCCAAGAGGGGGGGCCCCAGCATTTT
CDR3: CASSQEGGPQHF

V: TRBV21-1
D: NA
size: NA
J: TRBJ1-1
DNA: TGTGCCAGCAGCAGACCCCAGGGGGCAGGGAACACTGAAGCTTTCTTT
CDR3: CASSRPQGAGNTEAFF

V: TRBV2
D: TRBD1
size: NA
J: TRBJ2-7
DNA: TGTGCCAGTCAGGGACAGGGGGCCGGCGAGCAGTACTTC
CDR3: CASQGQGAGEQYF

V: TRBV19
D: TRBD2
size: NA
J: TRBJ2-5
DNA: TGTGCCAGTAGTATAGATCCTCGGGGGGGCCAAGAGACCCAGTACTTC
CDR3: CASSIDPRGGQETQYF

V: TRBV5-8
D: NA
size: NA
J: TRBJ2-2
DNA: TGTGCCAGCATTTATGGGGAGCTGTTTTTT
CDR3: CASIYGELFF

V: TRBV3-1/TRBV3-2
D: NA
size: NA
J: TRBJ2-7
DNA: TGTGCCAGCAGCTTTAGGGAGTTGGGGTACTACGAGCAGTACTTC
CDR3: CASSFRELGYYEQYF

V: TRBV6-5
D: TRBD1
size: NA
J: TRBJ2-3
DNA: TGTGCCAGCAGCCCCGACAGGGGCACAGATACGCAGTATTTT
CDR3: CASSPDRGTDTQYF

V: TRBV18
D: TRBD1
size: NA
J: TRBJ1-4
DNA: TGTGCCAGCTCACCACAGCGGGGGACAGGGCATAATGAAAAACTGTTTTTT
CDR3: CASSPQRGTGHNEKLFF

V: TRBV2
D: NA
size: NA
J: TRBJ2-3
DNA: TGTGCCAGCCTCTTCGAACTAGTTAGCACAGATACGCAGTATTTT
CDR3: CASLFELVSTDTQYF

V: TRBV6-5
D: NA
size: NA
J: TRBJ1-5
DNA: TGTGCCAGCAGGCCGCCGGGTAGCAATCAGCCCCAGCATTTT
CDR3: CASRPPGSNQPQHF

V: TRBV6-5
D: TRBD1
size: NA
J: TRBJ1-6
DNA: TGTGCCAGCAGTTACGGACAGGATAATTCACCCCTCCACTTT
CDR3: CASSYGQDNSPLHF

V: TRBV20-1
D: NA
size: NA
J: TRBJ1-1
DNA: TGCAGTGCTAAAAGAGGAGCTGAAGCTTTCTTT
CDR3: CSAKRGAEAFF

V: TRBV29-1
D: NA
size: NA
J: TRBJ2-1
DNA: TGCAGCGTTAAGGGGCGCCTCTCCTACAATGAGCAGTTCTTC
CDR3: CSVKGRLSYNEQFF

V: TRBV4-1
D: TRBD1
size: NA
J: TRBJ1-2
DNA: TGCGCCAGCAGCCAGAGAGACAGGGCTTTAGATGGCTACACCTTC
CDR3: CASSQRDRALDGYTF

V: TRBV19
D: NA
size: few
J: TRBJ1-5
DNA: TGTGCCAGTAGTATGTCCACCTATAGCAATCAGCCCCAGCATTTT
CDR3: CASSMSTYSNQPQHF

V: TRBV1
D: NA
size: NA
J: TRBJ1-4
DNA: TGCACCAGCAGCCACCAGATAAAACTGTTTTTT
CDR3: CTSSHQIKLFF

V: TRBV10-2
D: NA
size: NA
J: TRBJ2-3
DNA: TGCGCCAGCAGTGAAGGGGCGGGGGCGTTCACAGATACGCAGTATTTT
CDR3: CASSEGAGAFTDTQYF

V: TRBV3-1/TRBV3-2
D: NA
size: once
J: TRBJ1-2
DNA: TGTGCCAGCAGCCCCGCAGGGCCTCGGGGCTACACCTTC
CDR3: CASSPAGPRGYTF

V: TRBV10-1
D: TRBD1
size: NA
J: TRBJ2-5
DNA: TGCGCCAGCAGTGCTGCCAGGGGGCTAGAGACCCAGTACTTC
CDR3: CASSAARGLETQYF

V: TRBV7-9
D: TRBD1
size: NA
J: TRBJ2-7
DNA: TGTGCCAGCAGCTTGGGTCGGACAGGGCTAGGCGAGCAGTACTTC
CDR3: CASSLGRTGLGEQYF